The 15 T cell receptor beta chains given below trace back to one sample, sequenced in a study of T-cell memory formation after mild COVID-19. TCRdb fed the 5' RACE reads into MiXCR, producing one record per CDR3 protein. The sample includes hundreds of thousands of distinct CDR3 sequences, roughly a fifth of them seen just once. The specimen was PBMCs or a T cell subset sorted from them (not recorded which). All receptors come from a man aged 18-30 years who had mild COVID-19 (a few samples of this study predate the infection). Cell type and time point are not known.

This clonotype was seen a handful of times. This rearrangement joins TRBV12-3 or TRBV12-4 to TRBJ2-7; TRBD1 is a possible D gene (6 bases). The germline V and J ends were trimmed by 6 bases and 3 bases, with 12 bases remaining between them. The CDR3 sequence is 13 residues long. Here the CDR3 reads CASSTGTNYEQYF. CDR3 bases: TGTGCCAGCAGCACCGGGACAAACTACGAGCAGTACTTC.

This sequence joins TRBV2 and TRBJ1-6; 7 bases fit TRBD1. CDR1 is SNHLY and CDR2 is FYNNEI in the germline V gene. V lost 6 bases to trimming and J lost 7 bases; unmatched junction nucleotides: 6. This CDR3 is 14 amino acids long. CDR3 in DNA: TGTGCCAGCAGAAGGGACAGCTTGAATTCACCCCTCCACTTT. It encodes CASRRDSLNSPLHF.

J is TRBJ2-2 and V is TRBV7-2; D unresolved. V was shortened by 5 bases and J by 3 bases, with 13 bases between the two germline ends. Per germline, CDR1 SGHTA and CDR2 FQGNSA. This CDR3 contains 15 residues. The CDR3 protein is CASSPSGDHTGELFF. DNA of the CDR3: TGTGCCAGCAGCCCCTCTGGGGATCACACCGGGGAGCTGTTTTTT.

This clonotype was detected only a few times. The chain is built from TRBV10-3 and TRBJ2-5; D is possibly TRBD1 (6 bases). Per germline, CDR1 ENHRY and CDR2 SYGVKD. V dropped 10 bases and J dropped 7 bases, with 13 bases sitting between them. This CDR3 has 11 residues. CDR3: CATRTAGTQYF. The CDR3 DNA sequence: TGTGCCACTCGGACAGCCGGGACCCAGTACTTC.

This clonotype was seen more than once but under ten times. CDR3 amino acids: CASRSQDVGEQYF. As DNA, the CDR3 is TGTGCCAGTCGCTCGCAGGACGTCGGCGAGCAGTACTTC. The V call is TRBV2, the J call TRBJ2-7; D remains unclear. Germline V gene data show CDR1 as SNHLY and CDR2 as FYNNEI. CDR3 length equals 13 residues. The V gene lost 9 bases and the J gene lost 6 bases, with 18 bases spanning the gap.

This chain connects TRBV12-3 or TRBV12-4 to TRBJ2-7; D call uncertain. The better agreement between TRBJ2-5 and the DNA end casts doubt on the J call. The CDR3 runs to 12 residues. This CDR3 is CASSPPWETQYF. The CDR3 region has the DNA TGTGCCAGCAGCCCGCCGTGGGAGACCCAGTACTTC.

This clonotype was picked up a small number of times. This chain links TRBV12-3 or TRBV12-4 with TRBJ1-6, with D possibly matching TRBD1 (5 bases). The germline V and J ends were trimmed by 4 bases and 8 bases, with 21 bases remaining between them. This CDR3 spans 17 amino acids. The CDR3, as DNA: TGTGCCAGCAGTTGGCTGTCGAGACTCCTAGGGGATTCACCCCTCCACTTT. It specifies CASSWLSRLLGDSPLHF.

The genes are TRBV29-1 and TRBJ2-1, with 16 bases aligning to TRBD2. V lost 7 bases to trimming and J lost 7 bases; unmatched junction nucleotides: 10. The germline V gene encodes CDR1 SQVTM and CDR2 ANQGSEA. This CDR3 comprises 16 residues. The CDR3 reads CSARGTSGGAGNEQFF. CDR3 bases: TGCAGCGCCCGCGGGACTAGCGGGGGGGCGGGGAATGAGCAGTTCTTC.

The J gene is TRBJ1-1, the V gene TRBV7-3; D is ambiguous. Germline V gene data show CDR1 as SGHTA and CDR2 as FQGTGA. Trimming took 0 bases from V and 0 from J, leaving 8 bases between them. The CDR3 spans 15 residues. The CDR3 coding sequence is TGTGCCAGCAGCTTAACCGGCAGCATGAACACTGAAGCTTTCTTT. It codes for CASSLTGSMNTEAFF.

This clonotype was counted only a few times. The genes are TRBV10-3 and TRBJ2-7; TRBD1 might be the D (7 bases). The CDR3 sequence is 11 residues long. V lost 10 bases and J 2 bases, leaving 9 bases between the germline ends. Germline lookup yields CDR1 ENHRY and CDR2 SYGVKD. The CDR3 bases are TGTGCCACCAGGGGGGCCTACGAGCAGTACTTC. Protein: CATRGAYEQYF.

The table lists this clonotype with a few counts. The CDR3 DNA reads TGCGCCAGCAGCCCCCAGCAGCTGAACACTGAAGCTTTCTTT. It translates to CASSPQQLNTEAFF. The genes are TRBV5-1 and TRBJ1-1, with D unresolved. There are 14 residues in the CDR3. Germline CDR1 is SGHRS and CDR2 is YFSETQ. The ends were cut back, 4 bases at V and 0 bases at J, with 10 bases in the middle. Supplemented by reference TRBV5-1 and TRBJ1-1, the full variable domain reads KAGVTQTPRYLIKTRGQQVTLSCSPISGHRSVSWYQQTPGQGLQFLFEYFSETQRNKGNFPGRFSGRQFSNSRSEMNVSTLELGDSALYLCASSPQQLNTEAFFGQGTRLTVV.

The J gene is TRBJ2-3, the V gene TRBV7-9, with 8 bases aligning to TRBD1. V was pared by 8 bases and J by 2 bases, with 3 bases of the junction left unmatched. The CDR3 has 13 residues. Germline lookup yields CDR1 SEHNR and CDR2 FQNEAQ (reference sequence). CDR3 protein: CASGTGLTDTQYF. CDR3 nucleotide sequence: TGTGCCAGCGGGACAGGACTCACAGATACGCAGTATTTT.

The chain carries TRBV5-1 and TRBJ2-1; 9 bases align to TRBD2. V shed 6 bases, J shed 8 bases, and the junction held 9 bases outside the gene matches. CDR3 length: 14 amino acids. Germline assignment: CDR1 SGHRS and CDR2 YFSETQ. CDR3: CASNGGGAFDEQFF. The DNA of the CDR3 is TGCGCCAGCAACGGCGGGGGGGCCTTCGATGAGCAGTTCTTC.

The rearrangement uses TRBV20-1 and TRBJ2-5; 9 bases fit TRBD2. V shed 5 bases and J 5 bases; nucleotides not matched to a gene: 6. Germline V CDR1 and CDR2: DFQATT, SNEGSKA (reference sequence). This CDR3 is built from 13 residues. The CDR3 loop reads CSAPGLASETQYF. The DNA for the CDR3 is TGCAGTGCTCCTGGACTAGCGTCGGAGACCCAGTACTTC.

This clonotype came up many times. The chain joins TRBV7-9 to TRBJ2-5; unclear D gene. Germline V CDR1 and CDR2: SEHNR, FQNEAQ (reference sequence). Trimming cost V 5 bases and J 1 base, with 17 bases left between them. The length of the CDR3 is 16 residues. The CDR3 region has the DNA TGTGCCAGCAGCCTCCACAATACGGTACTCCAAGAGACCCAGTACTTC. Translating gives CASSLHNTVLQETQYF.